This T cell receptor beta chain was retrieved from a study of T cells after yellow fever vaccination. General study results and limits: Almost none of the vaccine-responding clonotypes turned up in sorted memory subsets on day 0, the data showed. It was the secondary response that reached its peak faster, day 5 versus 15, but it was weaker.

TCRdb reprocessed the 5' RACE reads with MiXCR, giving one entry per CDR3 protein. The table lists 35,000 to 55,000 distinct CDR3 sequences, approximately 6.3% of them singletons, with around 9.3% in the top ten. Germline-derived CDR1 and CDR2 are MNHEY and SMNVEV (reference sequence). V dropped 3 bases and J dropped 1 base, with 8 bases sitting between them. The CDR3 spans 14 residues. At least ten counts were recorded for this clonotype. The receptor comes from a man under 40 who received the YFV17D yellow fever vaccine. The starting material was PBMCs, either bulk or a sorted T-cell subset (CD4+, CD8+, memory, or dextramer-sorted; not recorded which), obtained 45 days after the yellow fever booster vaccination. The chain carries TRBV27 and TRBJ2-3; possible D gene TRBD2, 5 bases. The CDR3 region is CASSFGSGTDTQYF. As DNA, the CDR3 is TGTGCCAGCAGTTTCGGTAGCGGCACAGATACGCAGTATTTT.